These T cell receptor beta chains were read from a single sample in a study of CD8+CD57+ T cells in acquired aplastic anemia. TCRdb reanalysed the reads using MiXCR and keeps one entry per CDR3 protein. Here the sample spans 450,000 to 550,000 distinct CDR3 sequences, around 32% being singletons. The sequenced material came from sorted CD4+, CD8+, or CD8+CD57+ T cells (not recorded which) from PBMCs. These TCRs come from a human donor with aplastic anemia. Each CDR3 is given with its conserved first and last residue. Fields, in order: D gene, V gene, clone size, J gene, CDR3 protein, CDR3 DNA. A D gene is named only where the DNA matches it firmly. Expanded clones are given a class, and other clones once, few, many or no size at all.

d_call: .; v_call: TRBV12-3/TRBV12-4; clone_size: many; j_call: TRBJ1-2; cdr3_aa: CASSPPIWHGYTF; cdr3_nt: TGTGCCAGCAGCCCCCCGATTTGGCATGGCTACACCTTC
d_call: .; v_call: TRBV20-1; clone_size: many; j_call: TRBJ1-5; cdr3_aa: CSARVFRVGNQPQHF; cdr3_nt: TGCAGTGCTAGAGTCTTCAGGGTCGGCAATCAGCCCCAGCATTTT
d_call: TRBD2; v_call: TRBV7-8; clone_size: .; j_call: TRBJ2-1; cdr3_aa: CASSQSRGGVNEQFF; cdr3_nt: TGCGCCAGCAGCCAGTCCCGGGGGGGGGTGAATGAGCAGTTCTTC
d_call: .; v_call: TRBV19; clone_size: few; j_call: TRBJ2-1; cdr3_aa: CASSPFVRVYNEQFF; cdr3_nt: TGTGCCAGTAGTCCTTTTGTCAGGGTTTACAATGAGCAGTTCTTC
d_call: TRBD2; v_call: TRBV24-1; clone_size: many; j_call: TRBJ2-3; cdr3_aa: CATSKSGGGDTQYF; cdr3_nt: TGTGCCACCAGTAAAAGCGGGGGAGGGGATACGCAGTATTTT
d_call: .; v_call: TRBV7-9; clone_size: many; j_call: TRBJ1-5; cdr3_aa: CASGADVSNQPQHF; cdr3_nt: TGTGCCAGCGGGGCAGACGTTAGCAATCAGCCCCAGCATTTT
d_call: TRBD1; v_call: TRBV25-1; clone_size: .; j_call: TRBJ2-1; cdr3_aa: CASSLDGTGSWEQFF; cdr3_nt: TGTGCCAGCAGCTTAGATGGGACAGGGAGCTGGGAGCAGTTCTTC
d_call: TRBD2; v_call: TRBV7-2; clone_size: many; j_call: TRBJ2-3; cdr3_aa: CASSSSGIAAADTQYF; cdr3_nt: TGTGCCAGCAGCTCTAGCGGGATCGCCGCCGCAGATACGCAGTATTTT
d_call: .; v_call: TRBV5-1; clone_size: few; j_call: TRBJ2-1; cdr3_aa: CASRGSEGGKQWFF; cdr3_nt: TGCGCCAGCAGGGGGTCTGAAGGGGGAAAACAATGGTTCTTC
d_call: .; v_call: TRBV7-9; clone_size: many; j_call: TRBJ1-5; cdr3_aa: CASSLARRGGNQPQHF; cdr3_nt: TGTGCCAGCAGCTTAGCGCGAAGGGGAGGCAATCAGCCCCAGCATTTT
d_call: TRBD2; v_call: TRBV20-1; clone_size: few; j_call: TRBJ2-5; cdr3_aa: CSIPGGPGETQYF; cdr3_nt: TGCAGTATCCCGGGGGGGCCCGGAGAGACCCAGTACTTC
d_call: .; v_call: TRBV2; clone_size: few; j_call: TRBJ2-7; cdr3_aa: CASSRTWSETSEQYF; cdr3_nt: TGTGCCAGCAGTCGGACGTGGTCGGAAACCTCCGAGCAGTACTTC
d_call: .; v_call: TRBV19; clone_size: many; j_call: TRBJ1-2; cdr3_aa: CASNTDGGYYGYTF; cdr3_nt: TGTGCCAGTAATACAGACGGGGGCTACTATGGCTACACCTTC
d_call: TRBD2; v_call: TRBV15; clone_size: .; j_call: TRBJ2-7; cdr3_aa: CATSRDYGTSGSYEQYF; cdr3_nt: TGTGCCACCAGCAGAGATTACGGGACTAGCGGGAGTTACGAGCAGTACTTC
d_call: TRBD1; v_call: TRBV2; clone_size: .; j_call: TRBJ2-7; cdr3_aa: CASNYDGTGLYEQYF; cdr3_nt: TGTGCCAGCAACTATGATGGGACAGGGTTGTACGAGCAGTACTTC
d_call: TRBD2; v_call: TRBV20-1; clone_size: .; j_call: TRBJ2-1; cdr3_aa: CSARVSGLVSYDEQFF; cdr3_nt: TGCAGTGCTAGAGTTAGCGGACTAGTATCCTACGATGAGCAGTTCTTC
d_call: .; v_call: TRBV19; clone_size: few; j_call: TRBJ1-5; cdr3_aa: CASSIDLYGREAQPQHF; cdr3_nt: TGTGCCAGTAGTATAGACCTCTACGGGAGGGAGGCCCAGCCCCAGCATTTT
d_call: TRBD1; v_call: TRBV15; clone_size: .; j_call: TRBJ1-1; cdr3_aa: CAVGGQGTFTEAFF; cdr3_nt: TGTGCCGTCGGGGGACAGGGGACGTTCACTGAAGCTTTCTTT
d_call: .; v_call: TRBV9; clone_size: many; j_call: TRBJ1-5; cdr3_aa: CASSVGPGPHQPQHF; cdr3_nt: TGTGCCAGCAGCGTAGGTCCAGGGCCCCATCAGCCCCAGCATTTT
d_call: TRBD1; v_call: TRBV29-1; clone_size: few; j_call: TRBJ2-6; cdr3_aa: CSVEERGTGPSSGANVLTF; cdr3_nt: TGCAGCGTTGAAGAAAGAGGGACAGGGCCAAGCTCTGGGGCCAACGTCCTGACTTTC
d_call: TRBD1; v_call: TRBV7-2; clone_size: many; j_call: TRBJ2-7; cdr3_aa: CASSPGQGGEQYF; cdr3_nt: TGTGCCAGCAGCCCAGGACAGGGAGGAGAGCAGTACTTC
d_call: TRBD1; v_call: TRBV19; clone_size: .; j_call: TRBJ2-7; cdr3_aa: CASSPETGELEEQYF; cdr3_nt: TGTGCCAGTAGTCCCGAGACAGGGGAGTTGGAAGAGCAGTACTTC
d_call: TRBD2; v_call: TRBV12-3/TRBV12-4; clone_size: few; j_call: TRBJ2-7; cdr3_aa: CASSSSGSQYEQYF; cdr3_nt: TGTGCCAGCAGTTCTAGCGGGAGTCAATACGAGCAGTACTTC
d_call: TRBD1; v_call: TRBV10-3; clone_size: few; j_call: TRBJ1-1; cdr3_aa: CASSETGWTEAFF; cdr3_nt: TGTGCCAGCAGCGAGACAGGGTGGACTGAAGCTTTCTTT
d_call: TRBD2; v_call: TRBV19; clone_size: many; j_call: TRBJ2-7; cdr3_aa: CATLAGSTYEQYF; cdr3_nt: TGTGCCACCCTAGCGGGGAGCACCTACGAGCAGTACTTC
d_call: .; v_call: TRBV2; clone_size: .; j_call: TRBJ1-1; cdr3_aa: CASRPNQWGRGTEAFF; cdr3_nt: TGTGCCAGCAGGCCGAATCAATGGGGGCGCGGCACTGAAGCTTTCTTT
d_call: .; v_call: TRBV2; clone_size: .; j_call: TRBJ1-1; cdr3_aa: CASSEFYKRVNTEASF; cdr3_nt: TGTGCCAGCAGCGAGTTCTATAAGAGGGTGAACACTGAAGCTTCCTTT
d_call: TRBD1; v_call: TRBV10-3; clone_size: .; j_call: TRBJ1-1; cdr3_aa: CASSYGTVGIGTEAFF; cdr3_nt: TGTGCCAGCAGTTATGGGACAGTAGGGATTGGCACTGAAGCTTTCTTT
d_call: .; v_call: TRBV30; clone_size: once; j_call: TRBJ1-2; cdr3_aa: CAWRDYGYTF; cdr3_nt: TGTGCCTGGAGGGACTATGGCTACACCTTC
d_call: .; v_call: TRBV7-3; clone_size: many; j_call: TRBJ1-6; cdr3_aa: CASSLGQRNSPLHF; cdr3_nt: TGTGCCAGCAGCTTAGGTCAGCGGAATTCACCCCTCCACTTT
d_call: TRBD2; v_call: TRBV9; clone_size: .; j_call: TRBJ2-7; cdr3_aa: CASSLAGTSYGQYF; cdr3_nt: TGTGCCAGCTCCTTAGCGGGAACTTCATACGGGCAGTACTTC
d_call: .; v_call: TRBV2; clone_size: many; j_call: TRBJ2-3; cdr3_aa: CATLLAPHTDTQYF; cdr3_nt: TGTGCCACACTACTAGCTCCACACACAGATACGCAGTATTTT
d_call: TRBD1; v_call: TRBV6-4; clone_size: .; j_call: TRBJ1-6; cdr3_aa: CASSDSTGNNNSPLHF; cdr3_nt: TGTGCCAGCAGTGACTCGACAGGGAATAATAATTCACCCCTCCACTTT
d_call: .; v_call: TRBV7-3; clone_size: many; j_call: TRBJ2-7; cdr3_aa: CASSYSLATSYEQYF; cdr3_nt: TGTGCCAGCAGTTACTCTCTGGCCACCTCCTACGAGCAGTACTTC
d_call: TRBD1; v_call: TRBV20-1; clone_size: many; j_call: TRBJ2-7; cdr3_aa: CSAQRGQGSHEQYF; cdr3_nt: TGCAGTGCCCAACGGGGACAGGGGTCCCACGAGCAGTACTTC
d_call: .; v_call: TRBV7-9; clone_size: .; j_call: TRBJ1-4; cdr3_aa: CASTKAREGEKLFF; cdr3_nt: TGTGCCAGCACCAAAGCGCGCGAAGGGGAAAAACTGTTTTTT